These 5 T cell receptor beta chains came from one sample sequenced in a study of human T cells and chemical hapten exposure. TCRdb reanalysed the RACE reads using MiXCR and keeps one entry per CDR3 protein. The sample shows tens of thousands of distinct CDR3 sequences, more than 9% of them seen only once. Indicated time point: patch test 2, 6 weeks after DPC sensitization. Treatment noted: therapeutic diphenylcyclopropenone sensitization with weekly scalp DPC. The sample here was whole blood, taken in connection with sensitization to the hapten diphenylcyclopropenone (DPC). The receptors were sampled from a woman aged 50 to 60 with alopecia areata. Some clones in this sample may be carry-over from other donors' samples.

This clonotype came up a few times. CDR3 in DNA: TGTGCCAGCAGGACATACAGGACCACCTCTGGAAACACCATATATTTT. Protein sequence: CASRTYRTTSGNTIYF. The V call is TRBV6-6, the J call TRBJ1-3, with a tentative D call TRBD1 (5 bases). Germline CDR1 and CDR2: MNHNY and SVGAGI (reference sequence). The CDR3 runs to 16 residues. Between the trimmed V and J ends, which lost 6 bases and 0 bases, there was a span of 15 bases.

The table lists this clonotype with many counts. This rearrangement joins TRBV7-9 to TRBJ2-7, with TRBD1 identical over 7 bases. Germline CDR1 is SEHNR and CDR2 is FQNEAQ (reference sequence). V shed 8 bases and J 0 bases; nucleotides not matched to a gene: 1. The CDR3 spans 12 residues. For the CDR3, the DNA is TGTGCCAGCGGGGACAGCTCCTACGAGCAGTACTTC. It translates to CASGDSSYEQYF.

This clonotype has more than one count but fewer than ten. V usage is TRBV7-9 and J usage is TRBJ2-7; maybe TRBD1 (5 bases). The CDR3 runs 16 residues. CDR1 is SEHNR, CDR2 FQNEAQ, per germline (reference sequence). The V gene lost 2 bases and the J gene lost 3 bases, with 17 bases spanning the gap. This CDR3 is CASSLRGRSQNYEQYF. In DNA, the CDR3 is TGTGCCAGCAGCTTAAGGGGCCGAAGCCAGAACTACGAGCAGTACTTC.

This clonotype was detected a few times. The V call is TRBV29-1, the J call TRBJ2-2; D is perhaps TRBD2 (5 bases). Germline V gives CDR1 SQVTM, CDR2 ANQGSEA. This CDR3 has 13 residues. With 4 bases removed from V and 2 bases from J, the gap between germline ends came to 8 bases. The CDR3 DNA is TGCAGCGTTGCCGGGATTAACACCGGGGAGCTGTTTTTT. It encodes CSVAGINTGELFF.

This clonotype was picked up a small number of times. The rearrangement links TRBV20-1 to TRBJ2-3, with 9 bases that match TRBD2. The CDR3 spans 18 residues. Losses at the gene ends were 3 bases for V and 2 bases for J; bases not matched to a gene: 15. CDR1 is DFQATT, CDR2 SNEGSKA, per germline (reference sequence). The chain's CDR3 is CSARSGRIAGDATDTQYF. As DNA, the CDR3 is TGCAGTGCTAGGTCAGGGAGAATAGCGGGAGATGCCACAGATACGCAGTATTTT.